This TCR beta chain was retrieved from a study of blood T cell repertoires in COVID-19. Turning to the study itself: The analysed material was cDNA or gDNA that came from T cells, B-cell-depleted T cells, or PBMCs.

This clone was detected only a few times. Which cohort a participant joined came from the clinical history participants gave. The repertoire was sequenced with immunoSEQ multiplex PCR; TCRdb's copy has only in-frame clones and lacks some. The data hold a few hundred thousand clones, with 87% observed a single time. The length of the CDR3 is 13 residues. V dropped 4 bases and J dropped 3; count of bases not matched to a gene: 3. Germline CDR1 reads SGHRS; CDR2 reads YFSETQ. This clonotype originated in a woman between 25 and 40 years old who had recovered from COVID-19. The sample taken for sequencing was PBMCs or T cells enriched from blood (not recorded which). The chain employs TRBV5-1 and TRBJ2-7; 8 bases line up with TRBD1. The CDR3 sequence is CASSQTGVYEQYF. The CDR3 nucleotides read TGCGCCAGCAGCCAGACAGGGGTCTACGAGCAGTACTTC.